The rows below give T cell receptor beta chains drawn from one sample of a study of blood T cell repertoires in COVID-19. Profiled with immunoSEQ multiplex PCR; TCRdb holds only in-frame clones, not every one. The sample includes a few hundred thousand clones, more than 65% of them seen just once. Sequencing used peripheral blood. The receptor source for this set is a person between 70 and 80 years old with COVID-19, enrolled during active disease. CDR3s include the opening cysteine and the closing phenylalanine or tryptophan. D genes are given only for firm matches. Size values are once, few and many counts, or a class for expanded clones, and some rows have none.

TRBV2	-	TRBJ2-7	-	14	TGTGCCAGCAGTGAACCCCCCAGAACCTACGAGCAGTACTTC	CASSEPPRTYEQYF
TRBV14	few	TRBJ2-5	TRBD1	14	TGTGCCAGCAGCCTTGACAGGGGGTCAGGGACCCAGTACTTC	CASSLDRGSGTQYF
TRBV9	-	TRBJ2-1	TRBD1	15	TGTGCCAGCAGTGCTCCACCGGGACAGGGGAATGAGCAGTTCTTC	CASSAPPGQGNEQFF
TRBV27	-	TRBJ2-6	TRBD2	18	TGTGCCAGCAGTTTTAGTAGCGGGGTGATGTCTGGGGCCAACGTCCTGACTTTC	CASSFSSGVMSGANVLTF
TRBV19	-	TRBJ1-4	-	15	TGTGCCAGTAGCCCCTCTCCGGGGGGATCTGAAAAACTGTTTTTT	CASSPSPGGSEKLFF
TRBV11-2	-	TRBJ1-4	-	15	TGTGCCAGCAGCCTGTCAGATGCAACTAATGAAAAACTGTTTTTT	CASSLSDATNEKLFF
TRBV18	few	TRBJ2-7	-	14	TGTGCCAGCTCACGAATGACAGAGAATAACGAGCAGTACTTC	CASSRMTENNEQYF
TRBV19	-	TRBJ2-2	-	15	TGTGCCAGTAGTCGACGACAGACGAACACCGGGGAGCTGTTTTTT	CASSRRQTNTGELFF
TRBV2	-	TRBJ2-2	TRBD2	17	TGTGCCAGCAGTGAAAGTCGACTAGCGGGAGGAACCGGGGAGCTGTTTTTT	CASSESRLAGGTGELFF
TRBV19	-	TRBJ1-4	TRBD1	16	TGTGCCAGTTCCACCGGACAGGGGGGCGCTCTGGAAAAACTGTTTTTT	CASSTGQGGALEKLFF
TRBV2	-	TRBJ1-4	TRBD1	19	TGTGCCAGCAGTGAACCTCGTGGCAGGGGGCAATCAACTAATGAAAAACTGTTTTTT	CASSEPRGRGQSTNEKLFF
TRBV6-5	few	TRBJ2-2	-	14	TGTGCCAGCAGTCGGGACTTCATCACCGGGGAGCTGTTTTTT	CASSRDFITGELFF
TRBV5-1	-	TRBJ1-4	TRBD1	15	TGCGCCAGCAGCCGCCTACAGGGGTCTAATGAAAAACTGTTTTTT	CASSRLQGSNEKLFF
TRBV6-5	-	TRBJ2-6	-	13	TGTGCCAGTGCGTCGTCCTGGGCCAACGTCCTGACTTTC	CASASSWANVLTF
TRBV5-4	once	TRBJ1-6	-	14	TGTGCCAGCAGCTTGGGACCCAGGGATTCACCCCTCCACTTT	CASSLGPRDSPLHF
TRBV7-2	-	TRBJ2-5	-	15	TGTGCCAGCAGCTTAGTCGGCAGGGGGGAAGAGACCCAGTACTTC	CASSLVGRGEETQYF
TRBV6-5	-	TRBJ1-6	TRBD1	15	TGTGCCAGCAGGAGGGCGGGACAGGGGACTTCACCCCTCCACTTT	CASRRAGQGTSPLHF
TRBV25-1	-	TRBJ2-2	TRBD2	14	TGTGCCACGGGGGGGAGGGCGAACACCGGGGAGCTGTTTTTT	CATGGRANTGELFF
TRBV4-1	-	TRBJ1-1	-	15	TGCGCCAGCAGCCCCCCCCCTACTGTCGGCACTGAAGCTTTCTTT	CASSPPPTVGTEAFF
TRBV7-9	-	TRBJ2-3	-	12	TGTGCCAGCAGCCCACGGGAAGACGAGCAGTATTTT	CASSPREDEQYF
TRBV5-1	-	TRBJ1-3	-	15	TGCGCCAGCAGCCCTGGGGCGACCTCTGGAAACACCATATATTTT	CASSPGATSGNTIYF
TRBV5-4	-	TRBJ2-5	-	14	TGTGCCAGCAGCTTGGACGGGAGCGGGGAGACCCAGTACTTC	CASSLDGSGETQYF
TRBV5-6	-	TRBJ2-7	TRBD2	16	TGTGCCAGCAGCTTGGTTCCAGCGGGGGGCCCCTACGAGCAGTACTTC	CASSLVPAGGPYEQYF
TRBV7-6	-	TRBJ2-2	TRBD2	18	TGTGCCAGCAGCTTAAGACTAGCGGGGGGAACGAACACCGGGGAGCTGTTTTTT	CASSLRLAGGTNTGELFF
TRBV11-3	-	TRBJ2-3	TRBD2	15	TGTGCCAGCAGCTTAGGTGGCGGGGGGGCAGATACGCAGTATTTT	CASSLGGGGADTQYF
TRBV25-1	-	TRBJ1-3	-	15	TGTGCCAGCAGTGAATCTACCTCCTCTGGAAACACCATATATTTT	CASSESTSSGNTIYF
TRBV7-2	few	TRBJ1-2	TRBD1	18	TGTGCCAGCAGCTTCTCAATGACAGGGTTGTCACCGGGCTATGGCTACACCTTC	CASSFSMTGLSPGYGYTF
TRBV6-6	-	TRBJ2-7	-	13	TGTGCCAGCAAACGGGGGACGGACTACGAGCAGTACTTC	CASKRGTDYEQYF
TRBV6-6	-	TRBJ1-5	TRBD1	15	TGTGCCAGCACCCAACAGGGGCATGGCAATCAGCCCCAGCATTTT	CASTQQGHGNQPQHF
TRBV28	-	TRBJ1-2	-	13	TGTGCCAGCACCGGGGTTCGAGGCTATGGCTACACCTTC	CASTGVRGYGYTF
TRBV7-2	-	TRBJ2-7	-	14	TGTGCCAGCAGCTTAGAGGCCAGGACCTACGAGCAGTACTTC	CASSLEARTYEQYF
TRBV5-5	-	TRBJ2-7	-	15	TGTGCCAGCAGCGATCCAGGGAGGAAGAGGGACGAGCAGTACTTC	CASSDPGRKRDEQYF
TRBV5-4	few	TRBJ1-3	TRBD1	17	TGTGCCAGCAGCTCGAGGCCAGGGGGCCTCACAGGAAACACCATATATTTT	CASSSRPGGLTGNTIYF
TRBV4-2	few	TRBJ1-2	-	15	TGTGCCAGCAGCCAAGTCGCTGGGCAGGGAGGTGGCTACACCTTC	CASSQVAGQGGGYTF
TRBV7-9	-	TRBJ2-3	-	11	TGTGCCAGCAGGTACACAGATACGCAGTATTTT	CASRYTDTQYF
TRBV7-2	-	TRBJ2-1	-	14	TGTGCCAGCAGCTTATGGGGGGGGGCCAGCGAGCAGTTCTTC	CASSLWGGASEQFF
TRBV21-1	-	TRBJ2-1	-	13	TGTGCCAGAGACAGGCGGGCATACAATGAGCAGTTCTTC	CARDRRAYNEQFF
TRBV6-5	few	TRBJ2-1	TRBD2	15	TGTGCCAGCAGCTCGGGACTAGCGTTGGGGAATGAGCAGTTCTTC	CASSSGLALGNEQFF
TRBV6-5	-	TRBJ1-1	TRBD1	14	TGTGCCAGCAGCGGCGGACAGGGGAACACTGAAGCTTTCTTT	CASSGGQGNTEAFF
TRBV12-3/TRBV12-4	-	TRBJ2-1	TRBD2	13	TGTGCGTTGGGACTAGCGGGGTACAATGAGCAGTTCTTC	CALGLAGYNEQFF
TRBV7-2	-	TRBJ2-1	TRBD2	15	TGTGCCAGCAGCTTGACCGGGAGGGCCCTCAATGAGCAGTTCTTC	CASSLTGRALNEQFF
TRBV3-1/TRBV3-2	once	TRBJ2-7	TRBD2	17	TGTGCCAGCAGCCAAGATTGGGGTAGCGGGGGGGTCTACGAGCAGTACTTC	CASSQDWGSGGVYEQYF
TRBV19	-	TRBJ2-2	TRBD1	16	TGTGCCAGTATTTCCCGGGACAGGGGTCGTTCCGGGGAGCTGTTTTTT	CASISRDRGRSGELFF
TRBV24-1	few	TRBJ2-3	TRBD2	16	TGTGCCACCAGTGCCTATAGCGGGGGAAATACAGATACGCAGTATTTT	CATSAYSGGNTDTQYF
TRBV10-3	-	TRBJ1-1	TRBD1	15	TGTGCCATCAGTGAGTGGGGCCAGGGGGCATCGGAAGCTTTCTTT	CAISEWGQGASEAFF
TRBV12-2	few	TRBJ1-1	-	20	TGTGCAAGTCGCTTGAACATGTCCTGGATCAGGGGGCATCATGGGACTGAAGCTTTCTTT	CASRLNMSWIRGHHGTEAFF